Listed below are T cell receptor beta chains from one sample, sequenced in a study of blood T cell repertoires in COVID-19. Libraries were prepared by immunoSEQ multiplex PCR; TCRdb keeps only in-frame clonotypes and omits some of them. Of 150,000 to 200,000 clones listed, roughly 88% were seen once; the top ten hold roughly 9%. The sequenced sample was PBMCs or T cells enriched from blood (not recorded which). The origin of the receptors is a woman aged 18-35 years who had recovered from COVID-19. Both conserved end residues are part of each CDR3. A D gene is named only where the DNA matches it firmly. The size entry is marked missing in some rows and otherwise reads once, few, many or a size class.

v_gene	d_gene	j_gene	abundance	CDR3nt	CDR3aa
TRBV19	NA	TRBJ1-2	NA	TGTGCCAGTAGTATCAACAGGGTGGATGGCTACACCTTC	CASSINRVDGYTF
TRBV4-1	NA	TRBJ2-1	NA	TGCGCCAGCAGCCAATTTTCCAGCTACAATGAGCAGTTCTTC	CASSQFSSYNEQFF
TRBV27	TRBD1	TRBJ2-1	NA	TGTGCCAGCACCCCCGTCAGGGGGCAAGTGTACAATGAGCAGTTCTTC	CASTPVRGQVYNEQFF
TRBV7-8	TRBD2	TRBJ2-5	NA	TGTGCCAGCAGCTTACCGACTAGCGGGGGACCTGATCAAGAGACCCAGTACTTC	CASSLPTSGGPDQETQYF
TRBV28	TRBD2	TRBJ2-7	NA	TGTGCCACCTTCTCCGGGGGGGCCTACGAGCAGTACTTC	CATFSGGAYEQYF
TRBV3-1/TRBV3-2	NA	TRBJ1-2	NA	TGTGCCAGCAGCCAAGAATTAGCGGGGAGTGGCTACACCTTC	CASSQELAGSGYTF
TRBV7-2	TRBD2	TRBJ2-3	NA	TGTGCCAGCAGCTTACGGGGTAGCGGGGGAGATACGCAGTATTTT	CASSLRGSGGDTQYF
TRBV7-2	NA	TRBJ1-1	NA	TGTGCCAGCAGCTTAGGCCCGCGGGGGAACACTGAAGCTTTCTTT	CASSLGPRGNTEAFF
TRBV6-5	TRBD1	TRBJ1-2	NA	TGTGCCAGCAGTCCTCGGGACAGGTTGGATCTCGGCTACACCTTC	CASSPRDRLDLGYTF
TRBV5-6	NA	TRBJ1-4	NA	TGTGCCAGCAGCTTGGGTCCCGGTCAGGGCTTAGGGGAAAAACTGTTTTTT	CASSLGPGQGLGEKLFF
TRBV7-2	NA	TRBJ1-1	NA	TGTGCCAGCAGCCCGAACGACAGGTTCGGCACTGAAGCTTTCTTT	CASSPNDRFGTEAFF
TRBV15	TRBD1	TRBJ2-7	NA	TGTGCCACCAGCAGAGGCGTACAGGGGACCTACGAGCAGTACTTC	CATSRGVQGTYEQYF
TRBV28	TRBD1	TRBJ2-7	NA	TGTGCCAGCAGGGGCACCATAGGACAGGGGGCCTACGAGCAGTACTTC	CASRGTIGQGAYEQYF
TRBV5-1	NA	TRBJ2-7	NA	TGCGCCAGCAGCTTGGATAATTACGAGCAGTACTTC	CASSLDNYEQYF
TRBV6-5	NA	TRBJ1-2	NA	TGTGCCAGCAGTTACTACGGCGGATGGGAGTATGGCTACACCTTC	CASSYYGGWEYGYTF
TRBV19	NA	TRBJ1-5	once	TGTGCCAGTGCCGACCTGGGCCCTTATAGCAATCAGCCCCAGCATTTT	CASADLGPYSNQPQHF
TRBV4-2	TRBD1	TRBJ2-7	NA	TGTGCCAGCAGCCCTAGAGGACAGGGCCCCTACGAGCAGTACTTC	CASSPRGQGPYEQYF
TRBV9	TRBD1	TRBJ2-2	NA	TGTGCCAGCAGCGGGGCGGGACAGGACACCGGGGAGCTGTTTTTT	CASSGAGQDTGELFF
TRBV6-5	TRBD2	TRBJ2-1	NA	TGTGCCAGCAAATTTTCTAGCGGGAGTGAGAATGAGCAGTTCTTC	CASKFSSGSENEQFF
TRBV6-5	TRBD1	TRBJ1-6	NA	TGTGCCAGCAGTTACGACAGGGTTGGCTGGAAATCACCCCTCCACTTT	CASSYDRVGWKSPLHF
TRBV9	NA	TRBJ2-3	NA	TGTGCCAGCAGCCCACTGGGAGGAATCCCAGATACGCAGTATTTT	CASSPLGGIPDTQYF
TRBV29-1	TRBD1	TRBJ1-2	NA	TGCAGCGTTTCAGGGGGATCCGGTCATGGCTACACCTTC	CSVSGGSGHGYTF
TRBV30	TRBD1	TRBJ2-1	NA	TGTGCCGAAGGGACAGGGGGAGGCTATGAGCAGTTCTTC	CAEGTGGGYEQFF
TRBV7-3	TRBD2	TRBJ2-3	NA	TGTGCCAGCAACCGGACTAGTTCGGATACGCAGTATTTT	CASNRTSSDTQYF
TRBV4-2	TRBD2	TRBJ2-1	NA	TGTGCCAGCAGCCAAGATCGAGCGGGACCCTACAATGAGCAGTTCTTC	CASSQDRAGPYNEQFF
TRBV28	NA	TRBJ2-5	NA	TGTGCCAGCAGCCCGACGGAGGTTGGGGAGACCCAGTACTTC	CASSPTEVGETQYF
TRBV28	TRBD1	TRBJ1-6	NA	TGTGCCAGCAGTTCTCTAAAGAGACAGGGCGGTAATTCACCCCTCCACTTT	CASSSLKRQGGNSPLHF
TRBV28	NA	TRBJ1-5	NA	TGTGCCAGCAGTTTATTCCGGGTAGCTTCTCAGCCCCAGCATTTT	CASSLFRVASQPQHF
TRBV6-1	NA	TRBJ1-6	NA	TGTGCCAGCAGTGAAATCGGGGATAATTCACCCCTCCACTTT	CASSEIGDNSPLHF
TRBV2	NA	TRBJ1-2	NA	TGTGCCAGCAGCGCCGACAGTAACTATGGCTACACCTTC	CASSADSNYGYTF
TRBV19	NA	TRBJ1-5	NA	TGTGCCAGTAGTATAGAGAGGAGGAAACAGCTCGCGTCCTATCAGCCCCAGCATTTT	CASSIERRKQLASYQPQHF
TRBV14	NA	TRBJ1-5	NA	TGTGCCAGCTCCAACCGGGTGCCCCAGCATTTT	CASSNRVPQHF